This record covers a single T cell receptor (beta chain). This record comes from a study of blood T cell repertoires in COVID-19. The CDR3 contains 15 residues. Trimming removed 0 bases from V and 0 bases from J; junction bases left unmatched: 3. Germline V gene lookup returns CDR1 SGHNT and CDR2 YYREEE (reference sequence). Clones were read by immunoSEQ multiplex PCR, and TCRdb kept only the in-frame ones, dropping some. The sample carries approximately 120,000 clones, roughly 90% recorded once. The sequencing input was peripheral blood. The V call is TRBV5-4, the J call TRBJ2-7, with TRBD2 matching 7 bases. This TCR derives from a man between 50 and 59 years old with acute or convalescent COVID-19. The CDR3 here is CASSLELAASYEQYF. The CDR3 DNA reads TGTGCCAGCAGCTTGGAGCTAGCGGCCTCCTACGAGCAGTACTTC.